Each of the 2 T cell receptor beta chains below was sequenced from the same sample in a study of a mutant IDH1 vaccine in newly diagnosed glioma. Noted time point: week 35, safety follow-up. A 20-mer mutant IDH1 peptide at 300 ug was injected subcutaneously with topical imiquimod. These receptors' targets are unknown. Assay used: immunoSEQ multiplex PCR; TCRdb lists only in-frame clones, some missing. The profile shows tens of thousands of clones, under 85% of them singletons. The sequenced sample was PBMCs, obtained from a glioma patient whose treatment included an IDH1 peptide vaccine. The receptors here all came from a man between 50 and 59 years old with glioma.

This clone was picked up one time. This rearrangement joins TRBV30 to TRBJ1-6; 9 bases line up with TRBD1. V shed 5 bases and J 11 bases; nucleotides not matched to a gene: 10. CDR1 and CDR2 from the germline V gene are GTSNPN and SVGIG (reference sequence). The CDR3 has 14 amino acids. The CDR3 protein is CAWDPGQGEAPLHF. The CDR3 DNA reads TGTGCCTGGGACCCGGGACAGGGTGAGGCACCCCTCCACTTT.

The V gene is TRBV6-1, the J gene TRBJ2-7; no clear D. Germline CDR1 is MNHNS and CDR2 is SASEGT. The V end was cut by 10 bases, the J end by 1 base, with 8 bases between. CDR3 size: 11 residues. CDR3 sequence (DNA): TGTGCCACTTCCTTTTCCTACGAGCAGTACTTC. Translating it yields CATSFSYEQYF.